The rows below give T cell receptor beta chains drawn from one sample of a study of CD8 T cells in ankylosing spondylitis. One entry per CDR3 protein results from TCRdb running MiXCR on the 5' RACE reads. The data show almost 400,000 distinct CDR3 sequences, with under 25% seen just once and roughly 16% held by the top ten. Sample: blood, either unsorted or a sorted T cell fraction (not recorded which). The receptors here all came from a male donor with ankylosing spondylitis. CDR3s include the opening cysteine and the closing phenylalanine or tryptophan. Each record gives: J gene, V gene, clone size, D gene, CDR3 protein, CDR3 DNA. The D gene is left open where the match is weak. Only some rows state a clone size, as once, few, many or a class for expanded clones.

TRBJ2-7 | TRBV2 | . | . | CASSPWAGRPYEQYF | TGTGCCAGCAGCCCTTGGGCTGGACGGCCCTACGAGCAGTACTTC
TRBJ1-6 | TRBV27 | few | . | CASSLSGVSLSPLHF | TGTGCCAGCAGTTTATCTGGGGTTTCGCTCTCACCCCTCCACTTT
TRBJ2-6 | TRBV27 | . | . | CASTLRLHSGANVLTF | TGTGCCAGCACCCTGAGGCTACACTCTGGGGCCAACGTCCTGACTTTC
TRBJ2-2 | TRBV9 | . | . | CASSPQGGTDTGELFF | TGTGCCAGCAGCCCACAGGGAGGGACTGACACCGGGGAGCTGTTTTTT
TRBJ2-2 | TRBV7-9 | many | . | CASSLVRGGTGELFF | TGTGCCAGCAGCTTAGTTCGGGGTGGCACCGGGGAGCTGTTTTTT
TRBJ2-7 | TRBV20-1 | . | . | CSASGSLRGEQYF | TGCAGTGCTAGCGGGAGCTTGAGGGGGGAGCAGTACTTC
TRBJ2-5 | TRBV12-3/TRBV12-4 | many | . | CASSFSAGQETQYF | TGTGCCAGCAGTTTTTCGGCCGGCCAAGAGACCCAGTACTTC
TRBJ2-5 | TRBV28 | . | . | CASSFGWPAETQYF | TGTGCCAGCAGTTTCGGTTGGCCGGCGGAGACCCAGTACTTC
TRBJ2-2 | TRBV20-1 | . | . | CSARDWGHRNTGELFF | TGCAGTGCTAGAGATTGGGGACACAGGAACACCGGGGAGCTGTTTTTT
TRBJ2-7 | TRBV21-1 | . | . | CASRKGRLDCYEQYF | TGTGCCAGCAGGAAAGGGAGGCTAGATTGCTACGAGCAGTACTTC
TRBJ2-7 | TRBV18 | few | . | CASSPYSYEQYF | TGTGCCAGCTCACCGTACTCCTACGAGCAGTACTTC
TRBJ2-7 | TRBV15 | . | . | CATSRDSGRYYEQYF | TGTGCCACCAGCAGAGATTCGGGCCGCTACTACGAGCAGTACTTC
TRBJ2-7 | TRBV5-1 | few | TRBD1 | CASSFQTGVSYEQYF | TGCGCCAGCAGCTTCCAGACAGGGGTATCCTACGAGCAGTACTTC
TRBJ2-2 | TRBV10-3 | . | . | CAISGSDFPNTGELFF | TGTGCCATCAGTGGGAGTGACTTCCCAAACACCGGGGAGCTGTTTTTT
TRBJ1-5 | TRBV16 | . | . | CASSQSAGTGNQPQHF | TGTGCCAGCAGCCAATCGGCCGGGACCGGCAATCAGCCCCAGCATTTT
TRBJ2-1 | TRBV20-1 | few | . | CSASNDQYEQFF | TGCAGTGCCTCAAACGACCAGTATGAGCAGTTCTTC
TRBJ2-1 | TRBV11-3 | few | . | CASSLLGTYNEQFF | TGTGCCAGCAGCTTACTTGGAACCTACAATGAGCAGTTCTTC
TRBJ1-2 | TRBV14 | . | TRBD1 | CASSQDLRTGYGYTF | TGTGCCAGCAGCCAAGATCTGAGGACAGGCTATGGCTACACCTTC
TRBJ2-7 | TRBV18 | . | TRBD2 | CASSPGPAGGPDGQYF | TGTGCCAGCTCACCAGGCCCAGCGGGAGGGCCTGACGGGCAGTACTTC
TRBJ2-2 | TRBV27 | . | . | CASSLFSRVDTGELFF | TGTGCCAGCAGTTTATTCTCCAGGGTTGACACCGGGGAGCTGTTTTTT
TRBJ2-5 | TRBV6-5 | few | TRBD1 | CASSYPNGQVRETQYF | TGTGCCAGCAGTTACCCCAACGGACAGGTCAGGGAGACCCAGTACTTC
TRBJ1-5 | TRBV5-1 | . | . | CASSLIPSGNQPQHF | TGCGCCAGCAGCTTGATTCCCTCGGGGAATCAGCCCCAGCATTTT
TRBJ2-7 | TRBV12-3/TRBV12-4 | few | TRBD2 | CASSRGLAGDFSYEQYF | TGTGCCAGCAGTCGGGGACTAGCGGGAGATTTTTCCTACGAGCAGTACTTC
TRBJ1-2 | TRBV7-2 | . | . | CASSLGVGGYGYTF | TGTGCCAGCAGCTTAGGCGTAGGGGGCTATGGCTACACCTTC
TRBJ2-7 | TRBV6-2/TRBV6-3 | few | . | CASSMGFTPYEQYF | TGTGCCAGCAGCATGGGGTTTACCCCCTACGAGCAGTACTTC
TRBJ2-7 | TRBV12-3/TRBV12-4 | . | TRBD2 | CASSWLAGSSYEQYF | TGTGCCAGCAGTTGGCTAGCGGGATCCTCCTACGAGCAGTACTTC
TRBJ2-2 | TRBV18 | few | . | CASSSSSTGELFF | TGTGCCAGCTCAAGTTCATCGACCGGGGAGCTGTTTTTT
TRBJ1-2 | TRBV3-1 | few | TRBD1 | CASSQTGGVRYTF | TGTGCCAGCAGCCAAACAGGGGGCGTTCGCTACACCTTC
TRBJ1-1 | TRBV12-3/TRBV12-4 | few | . | CASRWRGENTEAFF | TGTGCCAGCAGGTGGAGGGGGGAGAACACTGAAGCTTTCTTT
TRBJ2-3 | TRBV29-1 | few | . | CSVEDPNTDTQYF | TGCAGCGTTGAAGACCCTAACACAGATACGCAGTATTTT
TRBJ2-1 | TRBV7-3 | once | . | CASSSGKTSYNEQFF | TGTGCCAGCAGCTCCGGAAAAACTAGCTACAATGAGCAGTTCTTC
TRBJ2-7 | TRBV7-2 | . | TRBD2 | CASSFQRERNEQYF | TGTGCCAGCAGCTTCCAGCGGGAGCGGAACGAGCAGTACTTC
TRBJ2-3 | TRBV28 | few | . | CASTSSGGGEDTQYF | TGTGCCAGCACCAGTTCTGGCGGTGGAGAGGATACGCAGTATTTT
TRBJ1-5 | TRBV15 | . | . | CAASSSYQPQHF | TGTGCCGCCAGCAGTTCTTATCAGCCCCAGCATTTT
TRBJ2-7 | TRBV7-9 | few | . | CASSTQQGTGQYF | TGTGCCAGCAGCACGCAACAGGGTACCGGGCAGTACTTC
TRBJ2-5 | TRBV7-8 | . | . | CASSLNGANQETQYF | TGTGCCAGCAGCTTAAACGGGGCTAACCAAGAGACCCAGTACTTC
TRBJ2-7 | TRBV7-9 | few | . | CASSTADNAYEQYF | TGTGCCAGCAGCACGGCGGACAACGCCTACGAGCAGTACTTC
TRBJ1-6 | TRBV2 | few | TRBD1 | CASCGQGNSPLHF | TGTGCCAGCTGCGGACAGGGAAATTCACCCCTCCACTTT
TRBJ1-1 | TRBV9 | . | . | CASSGGHPNTEAFF | TGTGCCAGCAGCGGAGGGCACCCGAACACTGAAGCTTTCTTT
TRBJ2-3 | TRBV11-2 | . | . | CASSLGYSADTQYF | TGTGCCAGCAGCTTGGGTTACAGCGCAGATACGCAGTATTTT
TRBJ2-6 | TRBV9 | . | . | CASSVGLSWFGANVLTF | TGTGCCAGCAGCGTAGGCTTATCTTGGTTTGGGGCCAACGTCCTGACTTTC
TRBJ2-1 | TRBV12-3/TRBV12-4 | few | . | CASMGGTAKFF | TGTGCCAGCATGGGAGGGACAGCAAAGTTCTTC
TRBJ1-2 | TRBV13 | few | . | CASSLARQGTYGYTF | TGTGCCAGCAGCTTGGCCCGTCAAGGGACCTATGGCTACACCTTC
TRBJ1-4 | TRBV7-2 | . | . | CASSLIQTANEKLFF | TGTGCCAGCAGCTTAATACAGACCGCTAATGAAAAACTGTTTTTT
TRBJ1-2 | TRBV6-5 | few | . | CASSYRQGALSYGYTF | TGTGCCAGCAGTTACAGGCAGGGAGCCCTATCCTATGGCTACACCTTC
TRBJ2-7 | TRBV6-2/TRBV6-3 | . | . | CASSYERTYEQYF | TGTGCCAGCAGTTATGAACGGACCTACGAGCAGTACTTC